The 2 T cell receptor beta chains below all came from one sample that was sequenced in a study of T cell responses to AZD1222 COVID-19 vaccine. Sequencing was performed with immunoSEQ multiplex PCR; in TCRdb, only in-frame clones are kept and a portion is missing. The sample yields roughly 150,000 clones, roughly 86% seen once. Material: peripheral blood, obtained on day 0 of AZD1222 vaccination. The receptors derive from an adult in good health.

The CDR3 protein is CASSGRPFEITPNQPQHF. Written as DNA, the CDR3 is TGTGCCAGCAGCGGGAGGCCCTTCGAAATAACCCCCAATCAGCCCCAGCATTTT. The chain recombines TRBV5-5 with TRBJ1-5; no definite D call. Trimming removed 4 bases at V and 3 bases at J, with 23 bases between. This CDR3 is 18 amino acids long. Germline V gene sequence: CDR1 SGHKS, CDR2 YYEKEE (reference sequence).

For the CDR3, the DNA is TGTGCCAGCAGCTTAGTGGTAGGGGCCGGCTACGAGCAGTACTTC. This gives the protein CASSLVVGAGYEQYF. V usage is TRBV7-2 and J usage is TRBJ2-7, with a weak D call TRBD1 (5 bases). V dropped 1 base and J dropped 3 bases, with 13 bases sitting between them. The CDR3 loop spans 15 amino acids. Germline loops: CDR1 SGHTA, CDR2 FQGNSA.